A selection of T cell receptor beta chains follows, all from one sample in a study of cytomegalovirus exposure and HLA in healthy donors. Some clones are missing from TCRdb's copy, which holds only in-frame ones; the method was immunoSEQ multiplex PCR. The table has roughly 100,000 clones, over 70% seen once. Sequencing input: PBMCs. These receptors were obtained from a female donor in good health and CMV-seronegative. The CDR3 runs from the conserved cysteine through the conserved F or W. D genes are given only for firm matches. Rows may omit the clone size; those that give it use once, few, many or a size class.

D gene: TRBD1; V gene: TRBV28; J gene: TRBJ2-6; CDR3 length: 19; clone size: .; CDR3 DNA: TGTGCCAGCAGTTTATACCACTGGGGACAGGGTGGCGGGGCCAACGTCCTGACTTTC; CDR3 protein: CASSLYHWGQGGGANVLTF
D gene: .; V gene: TRBV29-1; J gene: TRBJ1-1; CDR3 length: 13; clone size: many; CDR3 DNA: TGCAGCGTGGGCCTAGGGGGGAACACTGAAGCTTTCTTT; CDR3 protein: CSVGLGGNTEAFF
D gene: TRBD1; V gene: TRBV2; J gene: TRBJ1-1; CDR3 length: 19; clone size: few; CDR3 DNA: TGTGCCAGCAGTGCCCGACAGGGGATCTCTAAAAATCGGGACACTGAAGCTTTCTTT; CDR3 protein: CASSARQGISKNRDTEAFF
D gene: .; V gene: TRBV2; J gene: TRBJ2-7; CDR3 length: 12; clone size: .; CDR3 DNA: TGTGCCAGCAGCCGGGACACCTACGAGCAGTACTTC; CDR3 protein: CASSRDTYEQYF
D gene: TRBD2; V gene: TRBV19; J gene: TRBJ2-1; CDR3 length: 15; clone size: .; CDR3 DNA: TGTGCCAGTAGCGCCACTAGCGGGAGTTTCCATGAGCAGTTCTTC; CDR3 protein: CASSATSGSFHEQFF
D gene: .; V gene: TRBV5-6; J gene: TRBJ1-2; CDR3 length: 14; clone size: .; CDR3 DNA: TGTGCCAGCAGTTCCCACGGGAAGGACTATGGCTACACCTTC; CDR3 protein: CASSSHGKDYGYTF
D gene: .; V gene: TRBV10-3; J gene: TRBJ2-3; CDR3 length: 14; clone size: .; CDR3 DNA: TGTGCCATCAGTGAGTCGAGGGTCGGAGATACGCAGTATTTT; CDR3 protein: CAISESRVGDTQYF
D gene: .; V gene: TRBV5-5; J gene: TRBJ1-1; CDR3 length: 15; clone size: .; CDR3 DNA: TGTGCCAGCACCCGAGATCCGAGTATGAACACTGAAGCTTTCTTT; CDR3 protein: CASTRDPSMNTEAFF
D gene: .; V gene: TRBV7-2; J gene: TRBJ1-1; CDR3 length: 14; clone size: .; CDR3 DNA: TGTGCCAGCAGCTTTCAGGGGTTAAACACTGAAGCTTTCTTT; CDR3 protein: CASSFQGLNTEAFF
D gene: TRBD2; V gene: TRBV19; J gene: TRBJ2-1; CDR3 length: 15; clone size: .; CDR3 DNA: TGTGCCAGTAGTATGAGGATAGCGGGGTACAATGAGCAGTTCTTC; CDR3 protein: CASSMRIAGYNEQFF
D gene: TRBD2; V gene: TRBV19; J gene: TRBJ2-1; CDR3 length: 15; clone size: .; CDR3 DNA: TGTGCCAGTAGTCTGGGACTAGCGGCCCCCACTGAGCAGTTCTTC; CDR3 protein: CASSLGLAAPTEQFF
D gene: TRBD1; V gene: TRBV15; J gene: TRBJ1-2; CDR3 length: 15; clone size: .; CDR3 DNA: TGTGCCACCAGCAGAGATCTAGGGGGCTTATATGGCTACACCTTC; CDR3 protein: CATSRDLGGLYGYTF
D gene: TRBD1; V gene: TRBV7-9; J gene: TRBJ1-1; CDR3 length: 14; clone size: .; CDR3 DNA: TGTGCCAGCAGCCCAGTGGTTGGGACAGGTGAAGCTTTCTTT; CDR3 protein: CASSPVVGTGEAFF
D gene: .; V gene: TRBV7-2; J gene: TRBJ1-1; CDR3 length: 14; clone size: .; CDR3 DNA: TGTGCCAGCAGCTCGCGGGAACTCAACACTGAAGCTTTCTTT; CDR3 protein: CASSSRELNTEAFF
D gene: TRBD1; V gene: TRBV5-1; J gene: TRBJ2-5; CDR3 length: 14; clone size: .; CDR3 DNA: TGCGCCAGCAGCGTGGGGACAGGACGAGAGACCCAGTACTTC; CDR3 protein: CASSVGTGRETQYF
D gene: .; V gene: TRBV28; J gene: TRBJ1-1; CDR3 length: 13; clone size: .; CDR3 DNA: TGTGCCAGCAGCCCGTCCGGCGGCACTGAAGCTTTCTTT; CDR3 protein: CASSPSGGTEAFF
D gene: .; V gene: TRBV5-1; J gene: TRBJ2-3; CDR3 length: 16; clone size: few; CDR3 DNA: TGCGCCAGCAGCTCCGGGACTCAAACCGTCACAGATACGCAGTATTTT; CDR3 protein: CASSSGTQTVTDTQYF
D gene: .; V gene: TRBV5-5; J gene: TRBJ1-1; CDR3 length: 16; clone size: .; CDR3 DNA: TGTGCCAGCATGGCCTGGGCCGAATCGGTCAACACTGAAGCTTTCTTT; CDR3 protein: CASMAWAESVNTEAFF
D gene: .; V gene: TRBV9; J gene: TRBJ1-2; CDR3 length: 14; clone size: .; CDR3 DNA: TGTGCCAGCAGCGTAGCGGACTCGAACTATGGCTACACCTTC; CDR3 protein: CASSVADSNYGYTF
D gene: .; V gene: TRBV6-1; J gene: TRBJ2-5; CDR3 length: 12; clone size: few; CDR3 DNA: TGTGCCAGCGGTAACCCACGGGGGACCCAGTACTTC; CDR3 protein: CASGNPRGTQYF
D gene: .; V gene: TRBV7-3; J gene: TRBJ2-5; CDR3 length: 15; clone size: .; CDR3 DNA: TGTGCCAGCAGCTTAAGGGGCACCGGGGGAGAGACCCAGTACTTC; CDR3 protein: CASSLRGTGGETQYF
D gene: .; V gene: TRBV11-3; J gene: TRBJ2-7; CDR3 length: 16; clone size: .; CDR3 DNA: TGTGCCAGCAGCAAGATAGGGAGCCCTTCTTTAGTCAAGCAGTACTTC; CDR3 protein: CASSKIGSPSLVKQYF
D gene: .; V gene: TRBV16; J gene: TRBJ2-1; CDR3 length: 12; clone size: .; CDR3 DNA: TGTGCCAGCAGCCAGGGGCGTGGAGAGCAGTTCTTC; CDR3 protein: CASSQGRGEQFF
D gene: .; V gene: TRBV4-2; J gene: TRBJ2-1; CDR3 length: 12; clone size: .; CDR3 DNA: TGTGCCAGCAGCCAAGCCTCGGATGAGCAGTTCTTC; CDR3 protein: CASSQASDEQFF
D gene: .; V gene: TRBV14; J gene: TRBJ2-7; CDR3 length: 13; clone size: .; CDR3 DNA: TGTGCCAGCAGCCAAGATCGCCACGGGGAGCAGTACTTC; CDR3 protein: CASSQDRHGEQYF
D gene: TRBD2; V gene: TRBV5-4; J gene: TRBJ2-5; CDR3 length: 16; clone size: .; CDR3 DNA: TGTGCCAGCAGCTCGTCTGGACTAGCGGGGCTAGAGACCCAGTACTTC; CDR3 protein: CASSSSGLAGLETQYF
D gene: .; V gene: TRBV28; J gene: TRBJ1-5; CDR3 length: 16; clone size: .; CDR3 DNA: TGTGCCAGCAGTTTAATGACAGGCCCCCTCAATCAGCCCCAGCATTTT; CDR3 protein: CASSLMTGPLNQPQHF
D gene: .; V gene: TRBV10-1; J gene: TRBJ2-4; CDR3 length: 18; clone size: .; CDR3 DNA: TGCGCCAGCAGTGAGTCACCCCTCTTGTATAGGGGCAAAAACATTCAGTACTTC; CDR3 protein: CASSESPLLYRGKNIQYF
D gene: TRBD1; V gene: TRBV20-1; J gene: TRBJ1-1; CDR3 length: 11; clone size: .; CDR3 DNA: TGCAGTGCTGGACAGGTTCGGAAAGCTTTCTTT; CDR3 protein: CSAGQVRKAFF